This T cell receptor (beta chain) derives from a study of T cell repertoires in cytomegalovirus infection. Background on the study: Through public TCR beta signatures, both CMV infection and matching HLA type were indicated.

From the reads, TCRdb called clonotypes with MiXCR, one entry per CDR3 protein. The profile covers 200,000 to 250,000 distinct CDR3 sequences, with approximately 22% appearing a single time and roughly 20% taken by the ten largest. V shed 6 bases and J 6 bases; nucleotides not matched to a gene: 8. Germline V gene sequence: CDR1 SGHTA, CDR2 FQGNSA. The CDR3 is made up of 14 amino acids. Points from the study as a whole: HLA-C-restricted CMV clonotypes gave the most frequent clonotype in two of eight donors. Cumulative public TCR beta family frequency identified CMV carriers with the relevant HLA.

This clonotype appeared many times. What it binds is unknown. The V gene is TRBV7-2, the J gene TRBJ2-3, with 8 positions matching TRBD2. The sequenced material came from CD8+ T cells from PBMCs. This TCR was recovered from a human donor in good health (CMV status not recorded). Some clones in this sample may be carry-over from other donors' samples. CDR3 protein: CASSGMGGRDTQYF. The CDR3 DNA is TGTGCCAGCAGTGGGATGGGCGGGAGGGATACGCAGTATTTT.